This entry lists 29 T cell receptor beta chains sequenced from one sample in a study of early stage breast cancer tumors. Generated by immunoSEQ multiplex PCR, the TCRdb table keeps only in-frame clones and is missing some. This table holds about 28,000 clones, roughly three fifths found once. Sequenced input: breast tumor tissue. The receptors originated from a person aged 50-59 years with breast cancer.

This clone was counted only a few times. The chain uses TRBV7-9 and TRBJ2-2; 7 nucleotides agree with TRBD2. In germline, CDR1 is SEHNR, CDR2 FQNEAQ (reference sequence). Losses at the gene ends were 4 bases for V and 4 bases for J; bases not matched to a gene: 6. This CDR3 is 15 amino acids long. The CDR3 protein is CASSSGTIATGELFF. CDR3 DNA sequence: TGTGCCAGCAGCTCCGGGACTATCGCCACCGGGGAGCTGTTTTTT.

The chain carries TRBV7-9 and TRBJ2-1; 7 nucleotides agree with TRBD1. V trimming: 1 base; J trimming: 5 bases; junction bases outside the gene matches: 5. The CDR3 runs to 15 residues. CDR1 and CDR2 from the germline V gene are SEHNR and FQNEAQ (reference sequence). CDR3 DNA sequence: TGTGCCAGCAGCTTAGTGGGGACAGCTAACAATGAGCAGTTCTTC. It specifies CASSLVGTANNEQFF.

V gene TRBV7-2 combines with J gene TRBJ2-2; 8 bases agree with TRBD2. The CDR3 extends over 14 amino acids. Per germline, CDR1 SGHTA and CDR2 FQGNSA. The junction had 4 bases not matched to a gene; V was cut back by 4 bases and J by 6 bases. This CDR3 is CASSSIAGPGELFF. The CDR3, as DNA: TGTGCCAGCAGCTCGATAGCGGGGCCCGGGGAGCTGTTTTTT.

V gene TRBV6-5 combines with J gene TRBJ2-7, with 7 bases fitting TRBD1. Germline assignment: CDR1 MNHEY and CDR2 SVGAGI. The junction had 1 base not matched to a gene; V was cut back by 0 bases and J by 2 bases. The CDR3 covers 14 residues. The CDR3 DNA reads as TGTGCCAGCAGTTACTCGAGGGGGCCCTACGAGCAGTACTTC. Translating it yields CASSYSRGPYEQYF.

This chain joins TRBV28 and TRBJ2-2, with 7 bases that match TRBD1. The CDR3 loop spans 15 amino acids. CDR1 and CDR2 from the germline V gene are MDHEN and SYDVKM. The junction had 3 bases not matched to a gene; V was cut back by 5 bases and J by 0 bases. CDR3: CASSKGTANTGELFF. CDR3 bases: TGTGCCAGCAGTAAAGGGACAGCGAACACCGGGGAGCTGTTTTTT.

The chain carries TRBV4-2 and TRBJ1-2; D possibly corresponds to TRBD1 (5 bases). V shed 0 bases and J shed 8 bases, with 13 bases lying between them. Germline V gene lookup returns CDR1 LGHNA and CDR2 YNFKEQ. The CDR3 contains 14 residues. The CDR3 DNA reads TGTGCCAGCAGCCAAGAACTGGGGACGGGAGGCTACACCTTC. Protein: CASSQELGTGGYTF.

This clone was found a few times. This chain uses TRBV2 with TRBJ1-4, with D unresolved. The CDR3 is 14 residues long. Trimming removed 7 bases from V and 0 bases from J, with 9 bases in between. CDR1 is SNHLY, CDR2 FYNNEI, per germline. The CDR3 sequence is CASNEGTTNEKLFF. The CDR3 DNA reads TGTGCCAGCAACGAGGGTACAACTAATGAAAAACTGTTTTTT.

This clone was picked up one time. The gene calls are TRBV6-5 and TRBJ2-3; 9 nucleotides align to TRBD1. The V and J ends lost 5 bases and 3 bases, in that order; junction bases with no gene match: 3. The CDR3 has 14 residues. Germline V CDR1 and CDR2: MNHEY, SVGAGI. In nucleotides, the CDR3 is TGTGCCAGCAGTCCTGGGACAGGGACAGATACGCAGTATTTT. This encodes CASSPGTGTDTQYF.

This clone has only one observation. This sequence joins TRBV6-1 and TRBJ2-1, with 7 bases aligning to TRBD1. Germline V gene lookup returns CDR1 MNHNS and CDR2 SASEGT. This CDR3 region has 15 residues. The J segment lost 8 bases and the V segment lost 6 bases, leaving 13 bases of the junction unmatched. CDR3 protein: CASRSDRVVRYEQFF. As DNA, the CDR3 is TGTGCCAGCAGATCAGACAGGGTTGTCAGGTATGAGCAGTTCTTC.

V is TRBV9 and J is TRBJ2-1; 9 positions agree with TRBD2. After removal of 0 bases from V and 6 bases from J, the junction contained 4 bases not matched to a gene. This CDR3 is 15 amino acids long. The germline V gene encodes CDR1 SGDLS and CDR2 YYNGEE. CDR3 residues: CASSVGGRESNEQFF. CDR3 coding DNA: TGTGCCAGCAGCGTAGGCGGGAGGGAGTCCAATGAGCAGTTCTTC.

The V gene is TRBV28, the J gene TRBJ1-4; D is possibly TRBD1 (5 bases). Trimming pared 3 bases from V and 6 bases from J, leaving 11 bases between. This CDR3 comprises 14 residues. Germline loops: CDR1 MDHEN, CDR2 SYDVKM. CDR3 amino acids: CASSFPGTDEKLFF. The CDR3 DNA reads TGTGCCAGCAGTTTTCCGGGGACGGATGAAAAACTGTTTTTT. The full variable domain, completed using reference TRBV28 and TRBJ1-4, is DVKVTQSSRYLVKRTGEKVFLECVQDMDHENMFWYRQDPGLGLRLIYFSYDVKMKEKGDIPEGYSVSREKKERFSLILESASTNQTSMYLCASSFPGTDEKLFFGSGTQLSVL.

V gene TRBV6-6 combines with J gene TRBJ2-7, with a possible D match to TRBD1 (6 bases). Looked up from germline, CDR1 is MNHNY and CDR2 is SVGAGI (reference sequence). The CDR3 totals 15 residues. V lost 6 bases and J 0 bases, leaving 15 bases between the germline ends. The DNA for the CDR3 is TGTGCCAGCAGGCATTTGGACAGCAGCTCCTACGAGCAGTACTTC. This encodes CASRHLDSSSYEQYF.

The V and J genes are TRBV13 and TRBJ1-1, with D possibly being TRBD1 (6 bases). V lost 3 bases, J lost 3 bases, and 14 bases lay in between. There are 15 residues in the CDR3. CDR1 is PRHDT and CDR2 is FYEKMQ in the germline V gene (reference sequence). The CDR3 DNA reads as TGTGCCAGCAGCTTGAGGGGGGCTGGGGACACTGAAGCTTTCTTT. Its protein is CASSLRGAGDTEAFF.

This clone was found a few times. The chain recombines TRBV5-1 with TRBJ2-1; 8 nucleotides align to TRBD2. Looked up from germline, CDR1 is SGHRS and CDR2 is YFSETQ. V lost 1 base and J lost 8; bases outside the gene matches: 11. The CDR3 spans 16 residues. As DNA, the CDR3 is TGCGCCAGCAGCTTGATTAAAGCGGGAGTATCCGATGAGCAGTTCTTC. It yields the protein CASSLIKAGVSDEQFF.

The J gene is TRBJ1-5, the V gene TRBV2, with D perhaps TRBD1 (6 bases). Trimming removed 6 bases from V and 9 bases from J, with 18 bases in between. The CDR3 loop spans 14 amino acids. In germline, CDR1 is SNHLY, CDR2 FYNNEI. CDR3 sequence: CASSRDTTRGPQHF. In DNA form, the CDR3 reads TGTGCCAGCAGCCGGGACACTACCAGAGGGCCCCAGCATTTT.

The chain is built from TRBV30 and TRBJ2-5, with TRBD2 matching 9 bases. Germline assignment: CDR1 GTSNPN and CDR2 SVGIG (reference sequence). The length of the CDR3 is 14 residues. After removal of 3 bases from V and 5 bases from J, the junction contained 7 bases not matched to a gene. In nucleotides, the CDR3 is TGTGCCTGGAGACAGGCGGGAGGGACGGAGACCCAGTACTTC. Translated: CAWRQAGGTETQYF.

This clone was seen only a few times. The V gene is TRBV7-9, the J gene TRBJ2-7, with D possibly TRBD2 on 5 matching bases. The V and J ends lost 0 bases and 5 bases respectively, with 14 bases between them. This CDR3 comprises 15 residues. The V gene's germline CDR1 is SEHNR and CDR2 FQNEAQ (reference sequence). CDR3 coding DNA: TGTGCCAGCAGCTTAGCGACGGGGTTACTCCACGAGCAGTACTTC. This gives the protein CASSLATGLLHEQYF.

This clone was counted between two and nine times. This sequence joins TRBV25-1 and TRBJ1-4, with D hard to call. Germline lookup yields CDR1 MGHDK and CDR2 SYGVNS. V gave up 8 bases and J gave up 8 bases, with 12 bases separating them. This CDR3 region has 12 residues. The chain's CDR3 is CASRSTREKLFF. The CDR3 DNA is TGTGCCAGCCGCTCTACCCGGGAAAAACTGTTTTTT.

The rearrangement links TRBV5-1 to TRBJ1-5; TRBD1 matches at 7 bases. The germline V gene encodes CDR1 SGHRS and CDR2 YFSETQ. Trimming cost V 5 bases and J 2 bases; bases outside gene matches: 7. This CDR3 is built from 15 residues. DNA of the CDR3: TGCGCCAGCAGGGCGACAACAGGGGGCAATCAGCCCCAGCATTTT. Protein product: CASRATTGGNQPQHF. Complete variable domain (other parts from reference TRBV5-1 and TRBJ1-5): KAGVTQTPRYLIKTRGQQVTLSCSPISGHRSVSWYQQTPGQGLQFLFEYFSETQRNKGNFPGRFSGRQFSNSRSEMNVSTLELGDSALYLCASRATTGGNQPQHFGDGTRLSIL.

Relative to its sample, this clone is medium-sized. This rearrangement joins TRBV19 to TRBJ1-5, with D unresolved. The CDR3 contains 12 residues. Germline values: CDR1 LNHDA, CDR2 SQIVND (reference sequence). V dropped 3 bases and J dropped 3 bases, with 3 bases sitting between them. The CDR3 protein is CASSISNQPQHF. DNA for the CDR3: TGTGCCAGTAGTATCTCCAATCAGCCCCAGCATTTT.

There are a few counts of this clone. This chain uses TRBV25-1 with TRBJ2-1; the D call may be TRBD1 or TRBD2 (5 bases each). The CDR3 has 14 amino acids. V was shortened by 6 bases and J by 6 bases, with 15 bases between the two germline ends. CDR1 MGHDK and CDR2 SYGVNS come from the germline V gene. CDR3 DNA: TGTGCCAGCAGAAAGTGGGACGGTCTCAATGAGCAGTTCTTC. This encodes CASRKWDGLNEQFF.

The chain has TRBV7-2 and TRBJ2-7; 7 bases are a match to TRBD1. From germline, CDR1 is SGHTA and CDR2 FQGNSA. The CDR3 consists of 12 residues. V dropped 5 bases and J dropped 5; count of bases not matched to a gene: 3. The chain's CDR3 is CASSLTGNEQYF. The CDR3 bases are TGTGCCAGCAGCCTGACAGGGAACGAGCAGTACTTC.

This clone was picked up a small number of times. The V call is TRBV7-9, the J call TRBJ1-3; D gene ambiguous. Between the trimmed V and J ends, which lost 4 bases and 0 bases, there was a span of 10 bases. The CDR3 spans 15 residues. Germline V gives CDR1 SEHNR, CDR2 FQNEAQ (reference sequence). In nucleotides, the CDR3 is TGTGCCAGCAGCTCGGCATATGACTCTGGAAACACCATATATTTT. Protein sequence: CASSSAYDSGNTIYF. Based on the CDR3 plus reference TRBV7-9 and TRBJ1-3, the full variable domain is DTGVSQNPRHKITKRGQNVTFRCDPISEHNRLYWYRQTLGQGPEFLTYFQNEAQLEKSRLLSDRFSAERPKGSFSTLEIQRTEQGDSAMYLCASSSAYDSGNTIYFGEGSWLTVV.

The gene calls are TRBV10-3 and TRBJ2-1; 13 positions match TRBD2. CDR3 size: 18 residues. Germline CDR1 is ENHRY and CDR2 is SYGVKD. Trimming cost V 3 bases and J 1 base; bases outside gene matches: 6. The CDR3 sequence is CAISESSGLAGSYNEQFF. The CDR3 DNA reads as TGTGCCATCAGTGAATCATCGGGACTAGCGGGATCCTACAATGAGCAGTTCTTC.

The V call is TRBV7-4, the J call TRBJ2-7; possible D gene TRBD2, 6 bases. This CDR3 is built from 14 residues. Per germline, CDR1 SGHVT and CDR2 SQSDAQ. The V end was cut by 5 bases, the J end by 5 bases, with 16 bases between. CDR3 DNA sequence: TGTGCCAGCAGCCCGGCCAGGAGGGACGACGAGCAGTACTTC. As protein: CASSPARRDDEQYF.

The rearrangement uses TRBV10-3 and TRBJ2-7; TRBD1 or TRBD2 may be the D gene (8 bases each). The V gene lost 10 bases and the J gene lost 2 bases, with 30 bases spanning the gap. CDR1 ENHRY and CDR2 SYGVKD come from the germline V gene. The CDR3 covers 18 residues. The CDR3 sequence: CATTPGTGSTSGTYEQYF. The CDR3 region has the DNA TGTGCCACAACCCCCGGGACAGGTAGCACTAGCGGTACCTACGAGCAGTACTTC.

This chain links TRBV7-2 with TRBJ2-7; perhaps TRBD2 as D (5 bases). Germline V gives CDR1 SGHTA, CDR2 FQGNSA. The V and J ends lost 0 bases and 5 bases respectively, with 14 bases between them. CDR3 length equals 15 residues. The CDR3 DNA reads TGTGCCAGCAGCTTAGCCCGGGCGGGTCGAAACGAGCAGTACTTC. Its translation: CASSLARAGRNEQYF.

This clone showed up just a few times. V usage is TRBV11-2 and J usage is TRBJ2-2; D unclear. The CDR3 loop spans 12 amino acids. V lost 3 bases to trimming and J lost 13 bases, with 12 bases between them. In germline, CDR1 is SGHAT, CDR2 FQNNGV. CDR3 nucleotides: TGTGCCAGCAGCTTCTTGACCTCGGGGCTGTTTTTT. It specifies CASSFLTSGLFF.

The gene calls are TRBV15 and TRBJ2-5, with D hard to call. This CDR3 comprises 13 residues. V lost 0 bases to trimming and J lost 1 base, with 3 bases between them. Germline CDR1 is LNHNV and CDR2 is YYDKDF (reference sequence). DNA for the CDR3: TGTGCCACCAGCAGAGAAATCCAAGAGACCCAGTACTTC. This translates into CATSREIQETQYF.